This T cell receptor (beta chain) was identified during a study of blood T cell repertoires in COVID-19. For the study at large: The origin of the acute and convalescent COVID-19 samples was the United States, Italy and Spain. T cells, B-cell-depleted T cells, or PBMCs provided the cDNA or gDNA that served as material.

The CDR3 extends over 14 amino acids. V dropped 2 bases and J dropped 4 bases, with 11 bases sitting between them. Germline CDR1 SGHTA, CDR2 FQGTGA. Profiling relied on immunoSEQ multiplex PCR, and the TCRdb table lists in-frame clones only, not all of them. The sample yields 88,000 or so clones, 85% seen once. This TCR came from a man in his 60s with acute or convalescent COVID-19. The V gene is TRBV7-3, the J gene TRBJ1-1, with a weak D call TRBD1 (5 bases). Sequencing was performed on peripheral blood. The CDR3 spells CASSLGQGSTEAFF. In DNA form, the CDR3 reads TGTGCCAGCAGCTTAGGGCAGGGAAGCACTGAAGCTTTCTTT. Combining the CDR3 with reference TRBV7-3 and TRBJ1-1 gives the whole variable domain GAGVSQTPSNKVTEKGKYVELRCDPISGHTALYWYRQSLGQGPEFLIYFQGTGAADDSGLPNDRFFAVRPEGSVSTLKIQRTERGDSAVYLCASSLGQGSTEAFFGQGTRLTVV.